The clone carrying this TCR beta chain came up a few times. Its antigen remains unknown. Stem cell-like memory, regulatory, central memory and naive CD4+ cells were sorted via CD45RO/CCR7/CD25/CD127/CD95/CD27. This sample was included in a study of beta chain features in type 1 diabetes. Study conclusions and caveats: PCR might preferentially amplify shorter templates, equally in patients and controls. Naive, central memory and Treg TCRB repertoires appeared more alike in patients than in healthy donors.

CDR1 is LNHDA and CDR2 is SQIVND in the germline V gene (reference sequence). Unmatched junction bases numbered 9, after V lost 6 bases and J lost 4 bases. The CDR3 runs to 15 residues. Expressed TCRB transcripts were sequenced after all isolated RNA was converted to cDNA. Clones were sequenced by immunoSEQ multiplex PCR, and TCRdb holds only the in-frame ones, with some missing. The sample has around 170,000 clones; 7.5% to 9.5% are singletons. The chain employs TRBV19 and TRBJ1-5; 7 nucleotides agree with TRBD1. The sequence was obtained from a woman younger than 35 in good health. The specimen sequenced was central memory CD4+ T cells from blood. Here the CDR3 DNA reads TGTGCCAGTAGCCCTGAGGGACAGACGAATCAGCCCCAGCATTTT. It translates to CASSPEGQTNQPQHF.